These 30 T cell receptor beta chains were sequenced from one sample in a study of T cell changes during pregnancy in multiple sclerosis. Profiled with immunoSEQ multiplex PCR; TCRdb holds only in-frame clones, not every one. Among more than 10,000 clones listed, 88% were seen once. Sequences were derived from CD8+ T cells from peripheral blood mononuclear cells, sampled in the first trimester of pregnancy. Receptors were obtained from a female donor with multiple sclerosis, enrolled in a pregnancy study.

The chain combines TRBV6-1 with TRBJ1-6; TRBD1 aligns across 8 bases. The CDR3 has 16 residues. V lost 4 bases to trimming and J lost 3 bases; unmatched junction nucleotides: 5. Germline CDR1 MNHNS, CDR2 SASEGT. CDR3 in DNA: TGTGCCAGCAGTGTCTCCACAGGGGGCTATAATTCACCCCTCCACTTT. It is translated as CASSVSTGGYNSPLHF.

V and J are TRBV7-9 and TRBJ2-1; perhaps TRBD2 as D (6 bases). CDR3 length equals 15 residues. The V gene's germline CDR1 is SEHNR and CDR2 FQNEAQ (reference sequence). The ends were cut back, 5 bases at V and 2 bases at J, with 13 bases in the middle. The CDR3 region is CASSPRRGTYNEQFF. The CDR3 DNA reads as TGTGCCAGCAGCCCCCGGAGGGGTACCTACAATGAGCAGTTCTTC. Full variable domain (rest looked up from reference TRBV7-9 and TRBJ2-1): DTGVSQNPRHKITKRGQNVTFRCDPISEHNRLYWYRQTLGQGPEFLTYFQNEAQLEKSRLLSDRFSAERPKGSFSTLEIQRTEQGDSAMYLCASSPRRGTYNEQFFGPGTRLTVL.

The V gene is TRBV5-4, the J gene TRBJ2-3; 8 nucleotides align to TRBD2. CDR3 length: 15 residues. Germline CDR1 is SGHNT and CDR2 is YYREEE (reference sequence). Trimming at V came to 4 bases and at J to 5 bases, leaving 9 bases not matched to a gene. The CDR3 DNA follows: TGTGCCAGCAGCCTTCGGGGGGGGGCCGGAGATACGCAGTATTTT. Translation: CASSLRGGAGDTQYF.

This chain uses TRBV19 with TRBJ1-5; no definite D call. This CDR3 comprises 14 residues. Germline V gives CDR1 LNHDA, CDR2 SQIVND (reference sequence). V lost 3 bases, J lost 7 bases, and 13 bases lay in between. For the CDR3, the DNA is TGTGCCAGTAGTATGTGGCCGGGGTGGCAGCCCCAGCATTTT. Translating gives CASSMWPGWQPQHF.

The gene calls are TRBV9 and TRBJ2-2, with 9 nucleotides matching TRBD2. This CDR3 contains 15 residues. Germline V gene lookup returns CDR1 SGDLS and CDR2 YYNGEE. V was clipped by 0 bases and J by 7 bases; unmatched bases: 4. The CDR3 DNA reads as TGTGCCAGCAGCGTAGGTAGCGGGGGACACGGGGAGCTGTTTTTT. Amino acid sequence: CASSVGSGGHGELFF.

The table lists this clone with a few counts. This rearrangement joins TRBV5-6 to TRBJ2-7, with 8 bases lining up with TRBD1. There are 14 residues in the CDR3. Looked up from germline, CDR1 is SGHDT and CDR2 is YYEEEE. V shed 4 bases, J shed 4 bases, and the junction held 7 bases outside the gene matches. The CDR3 protein is CASSRQGAKYEQYF. In nucleotides, the CDR3 is TGTGCCAGCAGCCGCCAGGGGGCCAAATACGAGCAGTACTTC.

The chain is built from TRBV27 and TRBJ2-7; 9 bases align to TRBD1. CDR3 length: 14 amino acids. The ends lost 6 bases at V and 5 bases at J; junction bases unmatched: 8. CDR1 MNHEY and CDR2 SMNVEV come from the germline V gene (reference sequence). The CDR3 loop is CASSPRGTGHEQYF. The CDR3 DNA follows: TGTGCCAGCAGCCCCAGGGGGACAGGGCACGAGCAGTACTTC.

This chain links TRBV7-9 with TRBJ1-1, with a possible D match to TRBD1 (6 bases). The CDR3 sequence is 15 residues long. With 5 bases removed from V and 3 bases from J, the gap between germline ends came to 16 bases. Germline loops: CDR1 SEHNR, CDR2 FQNEAQ (reference sequence). CDR3 sequence: CASSPGEGWHTEAFF. The CDR3 DNA is TGTGCCAGCAGCCCAGGGGAGGGGTGGCACACTGAAGCTTTCTTT.

V and J are TRBV4-3 and TRBJ2-6; D might be TRBD1 (5 bases). With 0 bases removed from V and 2 bases from J, the gap between germline ends came to 11 bases. From germline, CDR1 is LGHNA and CDR2 YSLEER. The CDR3 has 17 amino acids. DNA of the CDR3: TGCGCCAGCAGCCAAGATGACAGCAACGCTGGGGCCAACGTCCTGACTTTC. The encoded protein is CASSQDDSNAGANVLTF.

The chain recombines TRBV15 with TRBJ1-4, with D perhaps TRBD1 (6 bases). This CDR3 spans 15 amino acids. Trimming took off 0 bases at V and 7 bases at J, with 12 bases between the two ends. Germline CDR1 reads LNHNV; CDR2 reads YYDKDF (reference sequence). DNA for the CDR3: TGTGCCACCAGCAGAGATAGGCAGGGGAGTGAAAAACTGTTTTTT. Translation gives CATSRDRQGSEKLFF. Complete variable domain (other parts from reference TRBV15 and TRBJ1-4): DAMVIQNPRYQVTQFGKPVTLSCSQTLNHNVMYWYQQKSSQAPKLLFHYYDKDFNNEADTPDNFQSRRPNTSFCFLDIRSPGLGDTAMYLCATSRDRQGSEKLFFGSGTQLSVL.

The chain recombines TRBV30 with TRBJ2-1; tentative D call: TRBD1 (6 bases). Germline assignment: CDR1 GTSNPN and CDR2 SVGIG (reference sequence). Trimming removed 5 bases at V and 7 bases at J, with 18 bases between. The CDR3 runs to 14 residues. The DNA for the CDR3 is TGTGCCTGGGGGGTGGGGGCCCGTCCAAATGAGCAGTTCTTC. Translation: CAWGVGARPNEQFF.

This rearrangement joins TRBV6-6 to TRBJ2-3, with 9 bases fitting TRBD2. Germline CDR1 and CDR2: MNHNY and SVGAGI (reference sequence). The J segment lost 4 bases and the V segment lost 7 bases, leaving 6 bases of the junction unmatched. The length of the CDR3 is 14 residues. CDR3 amino acids: CASKGGGVADTQYF. DNA of the CDR3: TGTGCCAGCAAGGGCGGGGGGGTGGCAGATACGCAGTATTTT.

The chain is built from TRBV7-2 and TRBJ1-6; TRBD1 is a possible D gene (6 bases). The CDR3 has 16 residues. CDR1 is SGHTA, CDR2 FQGNSA, per germline. The V and J ends lost 5 bases and 5 bases respectively, with 16 bases between them. This CDR3 is CASSPRTVWNNSPLHF. CDR3 in DNA: TGTGCCAGCAGCCCACGGACAGTTTGGAATAATTCACCCCTCCACTTT.

This chain links TRBV4-1 with TRBJ2-7; D not certain. The CDR3 sequence is 13 residues long. With 3 bases removed from V and 3 bases from J, the gap between germline ends came to 9 bases. In germline, CDR1 is MGHRA, CDR2 YSYEKL. The CDR3, as DNA: TGCGCCAGCAGCCAGATAACAAGCTACGAGCAGTACTTC. Its protein product is CASSQITSYEQYF.

The chain employs TRBV4-1 and TRBJ1-6, with D possibly matching TRBD1 (6 bases). With 1 base removed from V and 6 bases from J, the gap between germline ends came to 10 bases. The CDR3 has 15 residues. Germline CDR1 is MGHRA and CDR2 is YSYEKL. CDR3 in DNA: TGCGCCAGCAGCCAAGTCAAGGACAGTAATTCACCCCTCCACTTT. It translates to CASSQVKDSNSPLHF.

This chain joins TRBV5-1 and TRBJ2-3; 9 bases match TRBD1. The trim removed 7 bases at V and 2 bases at J, leaving 8 bases unmatched. This CDR3 region has 15 residues. The germline V gene has CDR1 SGHRS and CDR2 YFSETQ. The CDR3 bases are TGCGCCAGCGGCCCAACAGGGGGCCCCACAGATACGCAGTATTTT. This sequence encodes CASGPTGGPTDTQYF.

The chain combines TRBV5-6 with TRBJ1-2; 8 nucleotides agree with TRBD1. The CDR3 contains 15 residues. The V and J ends lost 2 bases and 8 bases, in that order; junction bases with no gene match: 11. From germline, CDR1 is SGHDT and CDR2 YYEEEE. This CDR3 is CASSFKTGEIWGYTF. The CDR3 DNA follows: TGTGCCAGCAGCTTTAAGACAGGGGAGATTTGGGGCTACACCTTC.

Of note for this clone: A read error may account for a junction end that differs from germline. The chain carries TRBV12-5 and TRBJ2-1; a possible D gene is TRBD2 (5 bases). CDR1 LGHNT and CDR2 FRNRAP come from the germline V gene. This CDR3 is built from 12 residues. The CDR3 spells CASGLSRDEQFF. DNA of the CDR3: TGTGCTAGTGGTTTGTCACGGGATGAACAGTTCTTC.

This clone was picked up one time. This chain links TRBV6-5 with TRBJ1-2, with D tentatively TRBD1 (6 bases). Germline assignment: CDR1 MNHEY and CDR2 SVGAGI. The CDR3 runs to 13 residues. Trimming stripped 2 bases from V and 6 bases from J, with 10 bases between. CDR3 residues: CASSYGPGDGYTF. The CDR3 DNA is TGTGCCAGCAGTTACGGACCAGGGGATGGCTACACCTTC.

The chain uses TRBV6-1 and TRBJ1-2; TRBD1 matches at 7 bases. Germline V lookup: CDR1 MNHNS, CDR2 SASEGT. The V gene end was trimmed by 3 bases and the J gene end by 2 bases; junction bases not matched to a gene: 3. This CDR3 has 14 residues. CDR3 coding DNA: TGTGCCAGCAGTGAGAGCAGGGGGAACTATGGCTACACCTTC. This sequence encodes CASSESRGNYGYTF.

With regard to this clone: Relative to the germline gene, one junction end is altered; a read error may explain this. V gene TRBV4-1 combines with J gene TRBJ2-3; a weak D match, TRBD2 (5 bases). The germline V gene has CDR1 MGHRA and CDR2 YSYEKL. CDR3 size: 14 residues. CDR3 protein: CASSQVTRGQAENF. Written as DNA, the CDR3 is TGCGCCAGCAGCCAAGTAACCCGGGGTCAGGCCGAGAATTTT.

In its sample, this clone ranks as medium-sized. The chain recombines TRBV30 with TRBJ1-1, with 7 nucleotides matching TRBD1. The CDR3 spans 13 residues. V lost 0 bases, J lost 3 bases, and 1 base stayed unmatched. Germline CDR1 GTSNPN, CDR2 SVGIG (reference sequence). The CDR3 protein is CAWSVDRDTEAFF. In nucleotides, the CDR3 is TGTGCCTGGAGTGTTGACAGGGACACTGAAGCTTTCTTT.

This chain connects TRBV9 to TRBJ2-7; the match to TRBD2 covers 8 bases. Germline trimming cut 2 bases from V and 5 bases from J; bases unmatched to any gene: 3. Germline V gives CDR1 SGDLS, CDR2 YYNGEE. The CDR3 loop spans 13 amino acids. CDR3 DNA sequence: TGTGCCAGCAGCGTCGGGACTAGGGACGAGCAGTACTTC. Residues: CASSVGTRDEQYF.

The chain carries TRBV7-6 and TRBJ2-7; 7 nucleotides line up with TRBD1. This CDR3 comprises 14 residues. CDR1 is SGHVS and CDR2 is FNYEAQ in the germline V gene. V shed 1 base and J 4 bases; nucleotides not matched to a gene: 4. The CDR3 loop reads CASSLGGQSYEQYF. The CDR3 DNA follows: TGTGCCAGCAGCTTAGGGGGACAGAGTTACGAGCAGTACTTC.

This clone showed up just once. This chain links TRBV11-2 with TRBJ1-1; a possible D gene is TRBD1 (6 bases). This CDR3 comprises 14 residues. Germline-derived CDR1 and CDR2 are SGHAT and FQNNGV. V was shortened by 4 bases and J by 0 bases, with 9 bases between the two germline ends. The CDR3 DNA is TGTGCCAGCAGCTACGGACAGTTGAACACTGAAGCTTTCTTT. Its translation: CASSYGQLNTEAFF.

The chain is built from TRBV6-4 and TRBJ1-2; weak D call: TRBD1 (5 bases). V lost 3 bases and J lost 4, with 21 bases in between. Germline values: CDR1 MRHNA, CDR2 SNTAGT. The CDR3 loop spans 17 amino acids. The CDR3 region has the DNA TGTGCCAGCAGTGAGACGGGGGGGGAAGATGTGCGCTATGGCTACACCTTC. Translated, it gives CASSETGGEDVRYGYTF.

The V gene is TRBV6-1, the J gene TRBJ2-5, with D tentatively TRBD1 (7 bases). CDR1 MNHNS and CDR2 SASEGT come from the germline V gene. Trimming took off 3 bases at V and 4 bases at J, with 12 bases between the two ends. The CDR3 totals 14 residues. The CDR3 DNA sequence: TGTGCCAGCAGTGATACAGGGGAGGTAGAGACCCAGTACTTC. The encoded protein is CASSDTGEVETQYF.

This chain links TRBV6-1 with TRBJ1-5; 8 bases fit TRBD1. This CDR3 has 15 residues. The ends lost 3 bases at V and 11 bases at J; junction bases unmatched: 12. Germline V CDR1 and CDR2: MNHNS, SASEGT. In DNA form, the CDR3 reads TGTGCCAGCAGTGATTGGACAGGGATACCCGCCGCCCAGCATTTT. Translation gives CASSDWTGIPAAQHF.

This chain joins TRBV7-2 and TRBJ2-5; 11 nucleotides agree with TRBD2. There are 15 residues in the CDR3. Trimming removed 1 base from V and 4 bases from J; junction bases left unmatched: 2. Per the germline V gene, CDR1 is SGHTA and CDR2 is FQGNSA. Here the CDR3 reads CASSLVSGGAETQYF. In DNA form, the CDR3 reads TGTGCCAGCAGCTTAGTTAGCGGGGGGGCAGAGACCCAGTACTTC.

The chain combines TRBV27 with TRBJ1-6; D not resolved. Germline loops: CDR1 MNHEY, CDR2 SMNVEV (reference sequence). The CDR3 runs to 15 residues. Between the trimmed V and J ends, which lost 2 bases and 4 bases, there was a span of 9 bases. As DNA, the CDR3 is TGTGCCAGCAGTTTACGCGGTTCTTATAATTCACCCCTCCACTTT. Translated: CASSLRGSYNSPLHF.